This passage covers 20 T cell receptor beta chains from one sample sequenced in a study of metastatic and nonmetastatic thyroid tumors. No treatment of any kind had been given to any patient before thyroid surgery. TCRdb reprocessed the PCR reads using MiXCR. The sample carries around 40,000 clones, about 13% recorded once. The source material was blood. All receptors derive from a female donor with papillary thyroid cancer or a benign thyroid nodule (not recorded which). Some clones in this sample may be carry-over from other donors' samples.

This clone was counted a few times. The chain has TRBV6-5 and TRBJ2-3, with a tentative D call TRBD2 (7 bases). CDR3 length equals 17 residues. CDR1 MNHEY and CDR2 SVGAGI come from the germline V gene. V lost 2 bases to trimming and J lost 2 bases, with 17 bases between them. CDR3 nucleotides: TGTGCCAGCAGTTACCCACCGTGGGGGGGGCACACAGATACGCAGTATTTT. It specifies CASSYPPWGGHTDTQYF.

This clone was seen more than once but under ten times. The chain employs TRBV24-1 and TRBJ2-6; D call uncertain. CDR1 is KGHDR, CDR2 SFDVKD, per germline. Deletions cut 8 bases from V and 0 bases from J, with 4 bases between. This CDR3 region has 13 residues. CDR3: CATMGSGANVLTF. Written as DNA, the CDR3 is TGTGCCACCATGGGCTCTGGGGCCAACGTCCTGACTTTC.

This clone was seen at least ten times. The chain carries TRBV30 and TRBJ1-1, with D unresolved. CDR1 GTSNPN and CDR2 SVGIG come from the germline V gene (reference sequence). The CDR3 contains 13 residues. V was cut by 3 bases and J by 2 bases, with 10 bases left in between. CDR3 loop: CAWRTSFNTEAFF. The CDR3 DNA reads TGTGCCTGGAGAACTAGTTTTAACACTGAAGCTTTCTTT.

This clone rates as medium-sized (0.01 to 0.1%). This chain links TRBV28 with TRBJ1-6; D gene unclear. The germline V gene encodes CDR1 MDHEN and CDR2 SYDVKM. This CDR3 has 14 residues. Trimming removed 3 bases from V and 7 bases from J, with 10 bases in between. CDR3 sequence reads: CASSFPEVNSPLHF. Here the CDR3 DNA reads TGTGCCAGCAGTTTCCCCGAGGTCAATTCACCCCTCCACTTT. Filled out from reference TRBV28 and TRBJ1-6, the complete variable domain reads DVKVTQSSRYLVKRTGEKVFLECVQDMDHENMFWYRQDPGLGLRLIYFSYDVKMKEKGDIPEGYSVSREKKERFSLILESASTNQTSMYLCASSFPEVNSPLHFGNGTRLTVT.

This clone was found many times. The V gene is TRBV5-1, the J gene TRBJ2-3; D might be TRBD2 (5 bases). There are 17 residues in the CDR3. Germline V CDR1 and CDR2: SGHRS, YFSETQ. V shed 2 bases and J shed 2 bases, with 18 bases lying between them. This CDR3 reads CASSLKLDLTNTDTQYF. CDR3 nucleotides: TGCGCCAGCAGCTTAAAACTAGATCTGACGAACACAGATACGCAGTATTTT.

This clone was observed many times. The V and J genes are TRBV11-1 and TRBJ2-7, with 7 bases fitting TRBD1. Germline V gives CDR1 SGHAT, CDR2 FQDESV (reference sequence). The CDR3 loop spans 15 amino acids. The V segment lost 5 bases and the J segment 2 bases; nucleotides outside the gene matches: 9. The chain's CDR3 is CASSKDRLSTYEQYF. In DNA form, the CDR3 reads TGTGCCAGCAGCAAGGACAGGTTGAGCACCTACGAGCAGTACTTC. The full variable domain, with the rest looked up from reference TRBV11-1 and TRBJ2-7, is EAEVAQSPRYKITEKSQAVAFWCDPISGHATLYWYRQILGQGPELLVQFQDESVVDDSQLPKDRFSAERLKGVDSTLKIQPAELGDSAMYLCASSKDRLSTYEQYFGPGTRLTVT.

About this clone itself: The CDR3 end shows no conserved phenylalanine or tryptophan, and so a read error is likely. The J gene is TRBJ2-7, the V gene TRBV20-1, with D perhaps TRBD1 (6 bases). Trimming shortened V by 6 bases and J by 2 bases, and 23 bases separated the two germline ends. The CDR3 runs to 16 residues. Germline V gene data show CDR1 as DFQATT and CDR2 as SNEGSKA (reference sequence). In DNA form, the CDR3 reads TGCAGTGCGGACGGACAGAGCCTACAAAAACCCTACGAGCAGTACATC. This encodes CSADGQSLQKPYEQYI.

This clone was seen many times. The rearrangement uses TRBV2 and TRBJ2-7; weak D call: TRBD2 (7 bases). The CDR3 is 14 residues long. CDR1 is SNHLY, CDR2 FYNNEI, per germline. The CDR3 DNA reads as TGTGCTTCAGACGGGGGCGGGAGCTACAACGAGCAGTACTTC. This encodes CASDGGGSYNEQYF.

The sample holds a few counts of this clone. This chain links TRBV5-4 with TRBJ2-7, with 10 nucleotides matching TRBD2. Germline assignment: CDR1 SGHNT and CDR2 YYREEE (reference sequence). Trimming at V came to 3 bases and at J to 5 bases, leaving 5 bases not matched to a gene. The CDR3 sequence is 14 residues long. The CDR3 protein is CASSSSGRVDEQYF. CDR3 DNA: TGTGCCAGCAGCTCCAGCGGGAGGGTGGACGAGCAGTACTTC.

The chain joins TRBV10-3 to TRBJ2-1, with D uncertain. Trimming removed 1 base from V and 5 bases from J, with 9 bases in between. Germline loops: CDR1 ENHRY, CDR2 SYGVKD. This CDR3 has 14 amino acids. CDR3 sequence (DNA): TGTGCCATCAGTGAGTTCGGTCCAAACAATGAGCAGTTCTTC. Its translation: CAISEFGPNNEQFF.

Remarks on this clone: Just one base apart from a much larger clone, this may be a read error. The chain links TRBV30 to TRBJ1-1; TRBD1 matches 7 bases. CDR3 size: 11 residues. Germline loops: CDR1 GTSNPN, CDR2 SVGIG (reference sequence). After removal of 5 bases from V and 12 bases from J, the junction contained 9 bases not matched to a gene. Here the CDR3 reads CAWAPDRSTFF. The CDR3 DNA reads TGTGCCTGGGCTCCGGACAGGTCGACTTTCTTT.

Concerning this clone itself: An end of the junction does not agree with germline; a read error may underlie this. This chain uses TRBV7-8 with TRBJ2-7; D uncertain. Looked up from germline, CDR1 is SGHVS and CDR2 is FQNEAQ. CDR3 length: 12 residues. The CDR3 nucleotides are TGTGCCCGCAGCTTAGAGCCTCGCCAGCAGTACTTC. It yields the protein CARSLEPRQQYF.

There are many counts of this clone. The chain joins TRBV12-3 or TRBV12-4 to TRBJ2-6; D unresolved. The CDR3 spans 15 residues. Trimming removed 6 bases at V and 4 bases at J, with 13 bases between. The CDR3 nucleotides are TGTGCCAGCAGCCCCATGTCCGGAGGGGCCAACGTCCTGACTTTC. Residues: CASSPMSGGANVLTF.

The V and J genes are TRBV5-6 and TRBJ1-1, with D perhaps matching TRBD1 (6 bases). The V gene's germline CDR1 is SGHDT and CDR2 YYEEEE. Trimming cost V 4 bases and J 0 bases, with 13 bases left between them. There are 15 residues in the CDR3. As DNA, the CDR3 is TGTGCCAGCAGCCAACTGGGGACATTGAACACTGAAGCTTTCTTT. Its protein is CASSQLGTLNTEAFF. Using reference TRBV5-6 and TRBJ1-1 for the parts outside the CDR3, the full variable domain is DAGVTQSPTHLIKTRGQQVTLRCSPKSGHDTVSWYQQALGQGPQFIFQYYEEEERQRGNFPDRFSGHQFPNYSSELNVNALLLGDSALYLCASSQLGTLNTEAFFGQGTRLTVV.

This clone was seen ten or more times. The V gene is TRBV2, the J gene TRBJ2-1; D is ambiguous. V was cut by 2 bases and J by 9 bases, with 14 bases left in between. The CDR3 runs 14 residues. Germline V gene data show CDR1 as SNHLY and CDR2 as FYNNEI. CDR3 nucleotides: TGTGCCAGCAGTGAATGGGGTAGGGAACTTGAGCAGTTCTTC. Translation: CASSEWGRELEQFF.

The chain has TRBV28 and TRBJ1-1; D gene unclear. The CDR3 has 16 residues. Germline V gene data show CDR1 as MDHEN and CDR2 as SYDVKM. Trimming took 7 bases from V and 1 from J, leaving 19 bases between them. CDR3 amino acids: CASTPPRVGKNTEAFF. The CDR3 DNA reads TGTGCCAGCACACCCCCAAGAGTGGGGAAGAACACTGAAGCTTTCTTT. The whole variable domain, filled in from reference TRBV28 and TRBJ1-1, reads DVKVTQSSRYLVKRTGEKVFLECVQDMDHENMFWYRQDPGLGLRLIYFSYDVKMKEKGDIPEGYSVSREKKERFSLILESASTNQTSMYLCASTPPRVGKNTEAFFGQGTRLTVV.

This clone was seen ten or more times. J is TRBJ1-1 and V is TRBV7-3; TRBD1 matches at 7 bases. This CDR3 is 13 amino acids long. J lost 9 bases, V lost 3 bases, and 7 bases had no gene match. The germline V gene encodes CDR1 SGHTA and CDR2 FQGTGA. CDR3 sequence reads: CASSLGQTGKAFF. CDR3 nucleotide sequence: TGTGCCAGCAGCTTGGGGCAGACAGGGAAAGCTTTCTTT.

With regard to this clone: A read error may account for a junction end that differs from germline. The rearrangement uses TRBV20-1 and TRBJ1-2; tentative D call: TRBD1 (5 bases). The CDR3 has 13 amino acids. The germline V gene has CDR1 DFQATT and CDR2 SNEGSKA (reference sequence). The CDR3 DNA follows: TGCATTGCTAGAGAAGGGGTCGCAGGTGGCTACACCTTC. It yields the protein CIAREGVAGGYTF.

This clone was found a few times. The chain couples TRBV2 to TRBJ2-3, with D perhaps TRBD2 (5 bases). V dropped 4 bases and J dropped 2 bases, with 7 bases sitting between them. This CDR3 has 13 amino acids. Per germline, CDR1 SNHLY and CDR2 FYNNEI. The chain's CDR3 is CASSAGNTDTQYF. CDR3 nucleotides: TGTGCCAGCAGTGCGGGGAACACAGATACGCAGTATTTT.

This chain connects TRBV20-1 to TRBJ2-3, with TRBD2 identical over 14 bases. This CDR3 region has 15 residues. Germline V gene sequence: CDR1 DFQATT, CDR2 SNEGSKA (reference sequence). After removal of 5 bases from V and 5 bases from J, the junction contained 6 bases not matched to a gene. CDR3 DNA: TGCAGTGCTGAAGGGACTAGCGGGAGCCTAGATACGCAGTATTTT. It is translated as CSAEGTSGSLDTQYF.